The 27 T cell receptor beta chains reported below all come from one sample, sequenced in a study of TIL therapy for anti-PD-1-resistant metastatic lung cancer. This was the immunoSEQ v3 assay. Assay: immunoSEQ multiplex PCR; the TCRdb copy retains only in-frame clones and omits some. The sample yields around 33,000 clones, around two thirds seen once. The time point was: pre-treatment sample, taken before nivolumab and TIL therapy. The source was blood, collected at baseline. These receptors came from a woman aged 30 to 85 with non-small cell lung cancer.

This clone is judged medium-sized (0.01 to 0.1%). This CDR3 reads CASKGDTSNQPQHF. The CDR3 DNA follows: TGTGCCTCCAAGGGTGATACTAGCAATCAGCCCCAGCATTTT. This chain joins TRBV19 and TRBJ1-5; D call uncertain. V lost 11 bases to trimming and J lost 0 bases, with 14 bases between them. The germline V gene encodes CDR1 LNHDA and CDR2 SQIVND (reference sequence). The CDR3 extends over 14 amino acids.

This clone has just one count. The chain uses TRBV6-1 and TRBJ2-7, with TRBD1 identical over 10 bases. The CDR3 contains 15 residues. Germline V gives CDR1 MNHNS, CDR2 SASEGT. With V trimmed by 4 bases and J by 4 bases, 7 bases remained unmatched. CDR3 coding DNA: TGTGCCAGCAGTGTTTCTGGGACAGGGGCTTACGAGCAGTACTTC. Translated, it gives CASSVSGTGAYEQYF.

The chain has TRBV5-5 and TRBJ1-1, with D possibly being TRBD1 (5 bases). Germline CDR1 SGHKS, CDR2 YYEKEE (reference sequence). The CDR3 sequence is 14 residues long. Between the trimmed V and J ends, which lost 3 bases and 1 base, there was a span of 10 bases. The CDR3 here is CASSSGGGNTEAFF. DNA of the CDR3: TGTGCCAGCAGCTCCGGGGGAGGGAACACTGAAGCTTTCTTT.

This chain links TRBV2 with TRBJ2-7; 7 bases align to TRBD1. The V segment lost 4 bases and the J segment 10 bases; nucleotides outside the gene matches: 7. Germline values: CDR1 SNHLY, CDR2 FYNNEI. This CDR3 contains 12 residues. The CDR3: CASSAEGAVQYF. CDR3 nucleotides: TGTGCCAGCAGTGCAGAGGGGGCGGTTCAGTACTTC.

V usage is TRBV12-1 and J usage is TRBJ2-1. TRBV12-1 is listed as a pseudogene. The CDR3 extends over 13 amino acids. CDR3 sequence: CASSLGSYNEQFF. CDR3 coding DNA: TGTGCCAGCAGCTTGGGCTCCTACAATGAGCAGTTCTTC.

This clone appeared a single time. This chain uses TRBV5-1 with TRBJ2-1; 13 nucleotides match TRBD2. This CDR3 has 19 amino acids. After removal of 5 bases from V and 0 bases from J, the junction contained 11 bases not matched to a gene. The germline gives CDR1 SGHRS, CDR2 YFSETQ. The CDR3 sequence is CASSFGLAGAPTSYNEQFF. In DNA, the CDR3 is TGCGCCAGCAGTTTCGGACTAGCGGGAGCCCCAACCTCCTACAATGAGCAGTTCTTC.

This chain links TRBV19 with TRBJ1-5; D call uncertain. The CDR3 is made up of 15 amino acids. The germline V and J ends were trimmed by 7 bases and 7 bases, with 20 bases remaining between them. The V gene's germline CDR1 is LNHDA and CDR2 SQIVND (reference sequence). The CDR3 nucleotides are TGTGCCAGTACCCAAACAAACCTCCCAGGACAGCCCCAGCATTTT. This encodes CASTQTNLPGQPQHF.

V and J are TRBV9 and TRBJ2-1; D perhaps matches TRBD2 (5 bases). In germline, CDR1 is SGDLS, CDR2 YYNGEE. V was clipped by 0 bases and J by 5 bases, with 12 bases between them. The CDR3 has 15 amino acids. DNA of the CDR3: TGTGCCAGCAGCGTAGCAAGCGGTCTCCACAATGAGCAGTTCTTC. This codes for CASSVASGLHNEQFF.

The chain carries TRBV30 and TRBJ1-2, with D hard to call. Per germline, CDR1 GTSNPN and CDR2 SVGIG (reference sequence). V was trimmed by 3 bases and J by 4 bases, leaving 18 bases between them. There are 15 residues in the CDR3. This CDR3 is CAWSYDKPTRYGYTF. The CDR3 nucleotides read TGTGCCTGGAGCTATGACAAGCCTACTCGCTATGGCTACACCTTC.

This clone was counted a few times. The chain recombines TRBV6-1 with TRBJ2-7, with 7 bases that match TRBD1. The CDR3 length is 14 residues. V shed 6 bases and J 2 bases; nucleotides not matched to a gene: 7. CDR1 is MNHNS, CDR2 SASEGT, per germline. Here the CDR3 reads CASRETGKAYEQYF. CDR3 sequence (DNA): TGTGCCAGCAGGGAGACAGGGAAGGCCTACGAGCAGTACTTC.

The gene calls are TRBV6-1 and TRBJ2-7; D gene unclear. V was cut by 5 bases and J by 0 bases, with 2 bases left in between. Germline lookup yields CDR1 MNHNS and CDR2 SASEGT. The CDR3 is 11 amino acids. The CDR3, as DNA: TGTGCCAGCAGTAACTCCTACGAGCAGTACTTC. Amino acid sequence: CASSNSYEQYF.

The chain couples TRBV19 to TRBJ1-3, with D uncertain. The CDR3 is made up of 14 amino acids. Germline CDR1 reads LNHDA; CDR2 reads SQIVND (reference sequence). The V and J ends lost 7 bases and 2 bases respectively, with 12 bases between them. The CDR3 here is CASTPGLAGNTIYF. In nucleotides, the CDR3 is TGTGCCAGTACCCCGGGGTTAGCTGGAAACACCATATATTTT.

This clone was detected a few times. The chain links TRBV5-6 to TRBJ1-3; D gene ambiguous. The CDR3 totals 16 residues. V lost 0 bases and J 1 base, leaving 11 bases between the germline ends. Looked up from germline, CDR1 is SGHDT and CDR2 is YYEEEE. CDR3 DNA: TGTGCCAGCAGCTTGGGGCTCAGGCCATCTGGAAACACCATATATTTT. Encoded protein: CASSLGLRPSGNTIYF.

This chain uses TRBV7-8 with TRBJ2-7; 9 nucleotides line up with TRBD2. This CDR3 contains 14 residues. CDR1 and CDR2 (germline): SGHVS, FQNEAQ. V shed 4 bases, J shed 1 base, and the junction held 2 bases outside the gene matches. Written as DNA, the CDR3 is TGTGCCAGCAGCTCAGCGGGGGGTTCCTACGAGCAGTACTTC. The encoded protein is CASSSAGGSYEQYF. The whole variable domain, remainder taken from reference TRBV7-8 and TRBJ2-7, is GAGVSQSPRYKVAKRGQDVALRCDPISGHVSLFWYQQALGQGPEFLTYFQNEAQLDKSGLPSDRFFAERPEGSVSTLKIQRTQQEDSAVYLCASSSAGGSYEQYFGPGTRLTVT.

This chain links TRBV2 with TRBJ1-5; D ambiguous. CDR3 length: 14 residues. V lost 8 bases to trimming and J lost 5 bases, with 16 bases between them. Germline CDR1 SNHLY, CDR2 FYNNEI. The CDR3 DNA reads TGTGCCAGCGGTACCGAGGGTGGGGATCAGCCCCAGCATTTT. It yields the protein CASGTEGGDQPQHF.

This clone was recorded once. This rearrangement joins TRBV10-2 to TRBJ1-2, with 8 bases that match TRBD1. The CDR3 is 14 amino acids. The V and J ends lost 0 bases and 4 bases, in that order; junction bases with no gene match: 1. Germline CDR1 reads WSHSY; CDR2 reads SAAADI. The CDR3: CASSESTGGYGYTF. The CDR3 nucleotides read TGCGCCAGCAGTGAGTCAACAGGGGGCTATGGCTACACCTTC.

The J gene is TRBJ1-1, the V gene TRBV19, with D possibly matching TRBD1 (5 bases). With 2 bases removed from V and 5 bases from J, the gap between germline ends came to 12 bases. CDR1 is LNHDA and CDR2 is SQIVND in the germline V gene (reference sequence). The CDR3 covers 14 residues. The CDR3 nucleotides are TGTGCCAGTAGTATAACGGCAGGGTGGACTGAAGCTTTCTTT. Translating gives CASSITAGWTEAFF.

This clone was counted between two and nine times. The rearrangement links TRBV19 to TRBJ1-1; D perhaps matches TRBD1 (5 bases). Germline V lookup: CDR1 LNHDA, CDR2 SQIVND (reference sequence). With 1 base removed from V and 4 bases from J, the gap between germline ends came to 13 bases. The CDR3 runs 15 residues. Written as DNA, the CDR3 is TGTGCCAGTAGTATAGGCTGGGGGAAGGGCACTGAAGCTTTCTTT. Protein sequence: CASSIGWGKGTEAFF.

The chain is built from TRBV19 and TRBJ1-5; 8 bases are a match to TRBD1. The CDR3 covers 14 residues. With V trimmed by 8 bases and J by 3 bases, 6 bases remained unmatched. Germline V CDR1 and CDR2: LNHDA, SQIVND (reference sequence). The CDR3 loop is CASSGQADNQPQHF. The CDR3 region has the DNA TGTGCCAGTTCGGGACAGGCGGACAATCAGCCCCAGCATTTT. Together with reference TRBV19 and TRBJ1-5, the CDR3 gives the full variable domain: DGGITQSPKYLFRKEGQNVTLSCEQNLNHDAMYWYRQDPGQGLRLIYYSQIVNDFQKGDIAEGYSVSREKKESFPLTVTSAQKNPTAFYLCASSGQADNQPQHFGDGTRLSIL.

The chain has TRBV28 and TRBJ1-2; maybe TRBD1 (5 bases). Trimming stripped 5 bases from V and 5 bases from J, with 15 bases between. Germline CDR1 reads MDHEN; CDR2 reads SYDVKM. This CDR3 is 14 amino acids long. The DNA for the CDR3 is TGTGCCAGCAGTGACTACGGGGGTAGATATGGCTACACCTTC. Translating gives CASSDYGGRYGYTF.

The chain is built from TRBV7-8 and TRBJ2-7; 12 positions match TRBD1. The ends lost 2 bases at V and 0 bases at J; junction bases unmatched: 8. The CDR3 runs 18 residues. CDR1 and CDR2 from the germline V gene are SGHVS and FQNEAQ. The CDR3 is CASSLPGQGALVSYEQYF. DNA for the CDR3: TGTGCCAGCAGCTTACCGGGACAGGGGGCGTTGGTCTCCTACGAGCAGTACTTC. Filled out from reference TRBV7-8 and TRBJ2-7, the complete variable domain reads GAGVSQSPRYKVAKRGQDVALRCDPISGHVSLFWYQQALGQGPEFLTYFQNEAQLDKSGLPSDRFFAERPEGSVSTLKIQRTQQEDSAVYLCASSLPGQGALVSYEQYFGPGTRLTVT.

The chain couples TRBV6-6 to TRBJ2-5; maybe TRBD1 (6 bases). The J call may be faulty, since TRBJ2-7 better matches the DNA end. Germline V lookup: CDR1 MNHNY, CDR2 SVGAGI (reference sequence). CDR3 size: 14 residues. This CDR3 is CASGGLERNYEQYF. For the CDR3, the DNA is TGTGCCAGCGGGGGCCTGGAGCGTAACTACGAGCAGTACTTC.

There are a few counts of this clone. The chain is built from TRBV30 and TRBJ1-2, with D possibly matching TRBD1 (5 bases). This CDR3 contains 13 residues. CDR1 is GTSNPN and CDR2 is SVGIG in the germline V gene (reference sequence). The V and J ends lost 1 base and 5 bases respectively, with 11 bases between them. CDR3 loop: CAWSEGHEYGYTF. CDR3 coding DNA: TGTGCCTGGAGTGAGGGGCATGAGTATGGCTACACCTTC.

The chain uses TRBV7-9 and TRBJ1-2; D perhaps matches TRBD1 (5 bases). The CDR3 runs to 12 residues. The germline CDR1 and CDR2 sequences are SEHNR and FQNEAQ (reference sequence). Deletions cut 1 base from V and 7 bases from J, with 7 bases between. Written as DNA, the CDR3 is TGTGCCAGCAGCTTAGAGCAGGGTGGCTACACCTTC. It codes for CASSLEQGGYTF. Full variable domain (remainder filled in from reference TRBV7-9 and TRBJ1-2): DTGVSQNPRHKITKRGQNVTFRCDPISEHNRLYWYRQTLGQGPEFLTYFQNEAQLEKSRLLSDRFSAERPKGSFSTLEIQRTEQGDSAMYLCASSLEQGGYTFGSGTRLTVV.

This chain links TRBV25-1 with TRBJ2-1, with 11 bases lining up with TRBD2. V lost 6 bases and J lost 1; bases outside the gene matches: 2. Germline V CDR1 and CDR2: MGHDK, SYGVNS. The CDR3 is 15 residues long. The DNA of the CDR3 is TGTGCCAGCAGCCGGACTAGCGGGTCCTACAATGAGCAGTTCTTC. Translation gives CASSRTSGSYNEQFF.

As DNA, the CDR3 is TGCGCCAGCAGCTTCCTAGCTAGCCAAGAGACCCAGTACTTC. Translation: CASSFLASQETQYF. The rearrangement uses TRBV5-1 and TRBJ2-5; D might be TRBD2 (5 bases). Between the trimmed V and J ends, which lost 2 bases and 1 base, there was a span of 9 bases. Per germline, CDR1 SGHRS and CDR2 YFSETQ. The CDR3 loop spans 14 amino acids.

V usage is TRBV10-2 and J usage is TRBJ1-5; D not certain. The ends were cut back, 0 bases at V and 5 bases at J, with 8 bases in the middle. The germline V gene has CDR1 WSHSY and CDR2 SAAADI. This CDR3 region has 14 residues. DNA of the CDR3: TGCGCCAGCAGTGAGTCGGGTGGCGATCAGCCCCAGCATTTT. Amino acid sequence: CASSESGGDQPQHF.